This T cell receptor (beta chain) emerged from a study of CD8+ T cells in alopecia areata. Findings and caveats of the study: In scalp, tofacitinib significantly decreased clonality and expanded CD8+ clones among the top 100.

A word on this clone: Its specificity is not known.

The CDR3 covers 14 residues. CDR1 is MNHEY, CDR2 SMNVEV, per germline (reference sequence). With 5 bases removed from V and 4 bases from J, the gap between germline ends came to 12 bases. Investigators isolated RNA and reverse transcribed it into cDNA to act as the sequencing template. Sequencing used immunoSEQ multiplex PCR; TCRdb keeps in-frame clones, though not all of them. This table has about 100,000 clones, about 40% appearing once. Treatment defined: oral pan-JAK inhibitor, 5-10 mg twice daily. The rearrangement joins TRBV27 to TRBJ1-5; no reliable D call. This TCR was recovered from a human donor with alopecia areata. Source: CD8+ T cells sorted from blood, taken at week 24, from a patient treated with tofacitinib. The CDR3 bases are TGTGCCAGCAGTCCCGGACGGCTAAATCAGCCCCAGCATTTT. This translates into CASSPGRLNQPQHF.